What follows are 23 T cell receptor beta chains derived from one specimen sequenced in a study of cytomegalovirus exposure and HLA in healthy donors. Researchers ran the PCR with 60 Vbeta and 13 Jbeta primers. Clones were sequenced by immunoSEQ multiplex PCR, and TCRdb holds only the in-frame ones, with some missing. The top ten hold about 3% of the sample, which has around 160,000 clones, 60% to 85% seen once. Sequencing input: PBMCs. Every receptor here comes from a man aged 35 to 55 in good health and CMV-seropositive.

For this clone: Its ends do not fully match the called genes, so a read error is possible. V is TRBV2 and J is TRBJ2-5, with TRBD1 identical over 12 bases. The J call is doubtful: the DNA matches TRBJ2-7 better. Germline loops: CDR1 SNHLY, CDR2 FYNNEI. The CDR3 is 16 residues long. CDR3 region: CASREDSRDRGPEQYF. The CDR3 nucleotides read TGTGCCAGCAGGGAAGACTCCCGGGACAGGGGGCCCGAGCAGTACTTC.

The chain recombines TRBV29-1 with TRBJ1-3; D is possibly TRBD1 (5 bases). The CDR3 extends over 14 amino acids. Germline V gene lookup returns CDR1 SQVTM and CDR2 ANQGSEA. Trimming left V 3 bases short and J 3 bases short, with 12 bases between. The CDR3 nucleotides are TGCAGCGTTGATATACGACAGCGTGGAAACACCATATATTTT. Protein: CSVDIRQRGNTIYF.

The rearrangement uses TRBV6-8 and TRBJ2-3; D may be TRBD2 (5 bases). The ends were cut back, 4 bases at V and 2 bases at J, with 16 bases in the middle. Per the germline V gene, CDR1 is MNHGY and CDR2 is SAAAGT. This CDR3 comprises 16 residues. The CDR3 region is CASSWVRGNPTDTQYF. The CDR3 coding sequence is TGTGCCAGCAGTTGGGTGCGAGGGAACCCCACAGATACGCAGTATTTT.

CDR3 loop: CSVESGTDEQFF. The CDR3, as DNA: TGCAGCGTTGAATCGGGTACGGATGAGCAGTTCTTC. The V gene is TRBV29-1, the J gene TRBJ2-1; D gene uncertain. This CDR3 is built from 12 residues. Trimming took 2 bases from V and 8 from J, leaving 10 bases between them. CDR1 is SQVTM, CDR2 ANQGSEA, per germline.

V is TRBV6-4 and J is TRBJ1-3; D is ambiguous. V shed 7 bases and J shed 0 bases, with 10 bases lying between them. The length of the CDR3 is 14 residues. Germline CDR1 MRHNA, CDR2 SNTAGT. CDR3 residues: CASKEQSSGNTIYF. In DNA form, the CDR3 reads TGTGCCAGCAAAGAACAGAGCTCTGGAAACACCATATATTTT.

The V gene is TRBV29-1, the J gene TRBJ2-1; the match to TRBD2 covers 7 bases. Germline V gene lookup returns CDR1 SQVTM and CDR2 ANQGSEA. The trim removed 7 bases at V and 0 bases at J, leaving 9 bases unmatched. The length of the CDR3 is 15 residues. The CDR3 DNA follows: TGCAGCGCCGCCGGGACTACAAGCTCCTACAATGAGCAGTTCTTC. It codes for CSAAGTTSSYNEQFF.

The chain combines TRBV6-5 with TRBJ2-5, with 9 bases aligning to TRBD2. V shed 5 bases and J 5 bases; nucleotides not matched to a gene: 9. Germline CDR1 and CDR2: MNHEY and SVGAGI. This CDR3 region has 15 residues. CDR3 residues: CASSRVAGVGETQYF. The CDR3 DNA reads TGTGCCAGCAGTCGTGTAGCGGGAGTGGGGGAGACCCAGTACTTC.

This chain joins TRBV30 and TRBJ1-4, with 9 positions matching TRBD1. The germline gives CDR1 GTSNPN, CDR2 SVGIG (reference sequence). The CDR3 sequence is 15 residues long. V shed 1 base and J 8 bases; nucleotides not matched to a gene: 8. CDR3: CAWSARGQGREKLFF. CDR3 DNA sequence: TGTGCCTGGAGTGCCCGAGGACAGGGGCGGGAAAAACTGTTTTTT. The whole variable domain, remainder taken from reference TRBV30 and TRBJ1-4, is SQTIHQWPATLVQPVGSPLSLECTVEGTSNPNLYWYRQAAGRGLQLLFYSVGIGQISSEVPQNLSASRPQDRQFILSSKKLLLSDSGFYLCAWSARGQGREKLFFGSGTQLSVL.

The V and J genes are TRBV7-3 and TRBJ2-1; the match to TRBD2 covers 8 bases. Germline V CDR1 and CDR2: SGHTA, FQGTGA. The CDR3 extends over 14 amino acids. The junction had 5 bases not matched to a gene; V was cut back by 4 bases and J by 6 bases. CDR3 amino acids: CASSSMGTSNEQFF. In DNA, the CDR3 is TGTGCCAGCAGCTCAATGGGGACTAGCAATGAGCAGTTCTTC.

This clone has just one count. Other DNA variants within this sample encode the same CDR3. The V and J genes are TRBV9 and TRBJ2-2; D possibly corresponds to TRBD2 (5 bases). V gave up 0 bases and J gave up 0 bases, with 6 bases separating them. This CDR3 comprises 15 residues. CDR1 is SGDLS, CDR2 YYNGEE, per germline. Here the CDR3 reads CASSVGGANTGELFF. Here the CDR3 DNA reads TGTGCCAGCAGCGTAGGGGGAGCGAACACCGGGGAGCTGTTTTTT.

The table lists this clone with a few counts. J is TRBJ1-2 and V is TRBV28; possible D gene TRBD1, 5 bases. V lost 2 bases and J lost 8, with 12 bases in between. Germline values: CDR1 MDHEN, CDR2 SYDVKM. CDR3 size: 13 residues. The CDR3 is CASSLDWRGGYTF. The CDR3 region has the DNA TGTGCCAGCAGTTTAGATTGGCGGGGCGGCTACACCTTC.

To note about this clone: The limits of the CDR3 on the DNA are not certain, so only TCRdb's listed CDR3 is given. V usage is TRBV28 and J usage is TRBJ1-2; the D call in the table, TRBD1, was not verified against the DNA. The CDR3 length equals 14 residues, ends included. Looked up from germline, CDR1 is MDHEN and CDR2 is SYDVKM. CDR3 loop: CASSILDSPLGYTF.

As regards this clone: Within the sample, other DNA sequences also encode this same CDR3. The gene calls are TRBV14 and TRBJ2-2; D is possibly TRBD1 (5 bases). The CDR3 length is 13 residues. The germline gives CDR1 SGHDN, CDR2 FVKESK. Trimming stripped 2 bases from V and 4 bases from J, with 5 bases between. The chain's CDR3 is CASSQQGTGELFF. CDR3 sequence (DNA): TGTGCCAGCAGCCAACAGGGCACCGGGGAGCTGTTTTTT.

The chain has TRBV7-9 and TRBJ2-5; a possible D gene is TRBD1 (6 bases). Between the trimmed V and J ends, which lost 0 bases and 2 bases, there was a span of 10 bases. Germline CDR1 reads SEHNR; CDR2 reads FQNEAQ (reference sequence). This CDR3 comprises 15 residues. Written as DNA, the CDR3 is TGTGCCAGCAGCTTAGCCGGACAGAAACAAGAGACCCAGTACTTC. Protein sequence: CASSLAGQKQETQYF. The full variable domain, with the rest looked up from reference TRBV7-9 and TRBJ2-5, is DTGVSQNPRHKITKRGQNVTFRCDPISEHNRLYWYRQTLGQGPEFLTYFQNEAQLEKSRLLSDRFSAERPKGSFSTLEIQRTEQGDSAMYLCASSLAGQKQETQYFGPGTRLLVL.

This clone appeared once. The genes are TRBV11-3 and TRBJ2-7, with no clear D. Germline-derived CDR1 and CDR2 are SGHNT and YENEEA. V shed 1 base and J shed 0 bases, with 10 bases lying between them. The CDR3 loop spans 15 amino acids. The chain's CDR3 is CASSLGAEPSYEQYF. The CDR3 nucleotides read TGTGCCAGCAGCTTAGGGGCAGAGCCCTCCTACGAGCAGTACTTC. Using reference TRBV11-3 and TRBJ2-7 for the parts outside the CDR3, the full variable domain is EAGVVQSPRYKIIEKKQPVAFWCNPISGHNTLYWYLQNLGQGPELLIRYENEEAVDDSQLPKDRFSAERLKGVDSTLKIQPAELGDSAVYLCASSLGAEPSYEQYFGPGTRLTVT.

This clone appeared a single time. V gene TRBV28 combines with J gene TRBJ1-2, with D possibly matching TRBD1 (6 bases). Germline V gene data show CDR1 as MDHEN and CDR2 as SYDVKM. The CDR3 is 16 residues long. The V end lost 4 bases, the J end lost 0 bases, and 15 bases lay between the germline ends. CDR3 residues: CASSSSQGASNYGYTF. CDR3 nucleotide sequence: TGTGCCAGCAGTTCCTCACAGGGAGCGTCTAACTATGGCTACACCTTC.

The chain recombines TRBV7-3 with TRBJ2-2; possibly TRBD2 for D (6 bases). The length of the CDR3 is 14 residues. The V end lost 3 bases, the J end lost 6 bases, and 11 bases lay between the germline ends. Germline CDR1 reads SGHTA; CDR2 reads FQGTGA. This CDR3 is CASSFGTAPGELFF. The DNA for the CDR3 is TGTGCCAGCAGCTTTGGGACTGCCCCCGGGGAGCTGTTTTTT.

The chain couples TRBV27 to TRBJ2-5, with TRBD2 matching over 9 bases. This CDR3 has 16 residues. Losses at the gene ends were 2 bases for V and 4 bases for J; bases not matched to a gene: 8. Germline CDR1 MNHEY, CDR2 SMNVEV (reference sequence). The CDR3 bases are TGTGCCAGCAGTTTAAGGGTTAGCGGGAGCCCAGAGACCCAGTACTTC. Translated: CASSLRVSGSPETQYF.

V gene TRBV7-8 combines with J gene TRBJ1-1; D perhaps matches TRBD1 (6 bases). Germline V CDR1 and CDR2: SGHVS, FQNEAQ. The CDR3 loop spans 14 amino acids. Trimming left V 1 base short and J 1 base short, with 7 bases between. The CDR3 coding sequence is TGTGCCAGCAGCTTAGTAGGGGGGAACACTGAAGCTTTCTTT. This codes for CASSLVGGNTEAFF.

The chain has TRBV28 and TRBJ1-2, with 9 bases fitting TRBD1. With V trimmed by 6 bases and J by 6 bases, 11 bases remained unmatched. Germline assignment: CDR1 MDHEN and CDR2 SYDVKM. The CDR3 totals 15 residues. CDR3 loop: CASSRDRDGYNGYTF. Here the CDR3 DNA reads TGTGCCAGCAGCAGGGACAGGGATGGGTATAATGGCTACACCTTC.

The J gene is TRBJ2-1, the V gene TRBV29-1; 12 bases map to TRBD2. The germline gives CDR1 SQVTM, CDR2 ANQGSEA. This CDR3 region has 15 residues. V gave up 6 bases and J gave up 2 bases; unmatched junction bases: 5. The CDR3 loop reads CSVVGTSGPYNEQFF. DNA for the CDR3: TGCAGCGTCGTTGGGACTAGCGGGCCCTACAATGAGCAGTTCTTC.

There are a few counts of this clone. The chain uses TRBV6-5 and TRBJ2-1; TRBD1 agrees at 9 bases. Trimming removed 5 bases from V and 15 bases from J; junction bases left unmatched: 11. The germline CDR1 and CDR2 sequences are MNHEY and SVGAGI. This CDR3 is 13 amino acids long. CDR3: CASSNRQGGKPFF. CDR3 sequence (DNA): TGTGCCAGCAGTAACAGACAGGGGGGTAAACCGTTCTTC.

This chain joins TRBV7-2 and TRBJ1-1, with 8 bases that match TRBD1. Germline V gene data show CDR1 as SGHTA and CDR2 as FQGNSA. This CDR3 is built from 14 residues. J lost 3 bases, V lost 3 bases, and 3 bases had no gene match. In DNA, the CDR3 is TGTGCCAGCAGCTTCGACAGGGGATACACTGAAGCTTTCTTT. It encodes CASSFDRGYTEAFF. Variable domain in full (rest from reference TRBV7-2 and TRBJ1-1): GAGVSQSPSNKVTEKGKDVELRCDPISGHTALYWYRQSLGQGLEFLIYFQGNSAPDKSGLPSDRFSAERTGGSVSTLTIQRTQQEDSAVYLCASSFDRGYTEAFFGQGTRLTVV.